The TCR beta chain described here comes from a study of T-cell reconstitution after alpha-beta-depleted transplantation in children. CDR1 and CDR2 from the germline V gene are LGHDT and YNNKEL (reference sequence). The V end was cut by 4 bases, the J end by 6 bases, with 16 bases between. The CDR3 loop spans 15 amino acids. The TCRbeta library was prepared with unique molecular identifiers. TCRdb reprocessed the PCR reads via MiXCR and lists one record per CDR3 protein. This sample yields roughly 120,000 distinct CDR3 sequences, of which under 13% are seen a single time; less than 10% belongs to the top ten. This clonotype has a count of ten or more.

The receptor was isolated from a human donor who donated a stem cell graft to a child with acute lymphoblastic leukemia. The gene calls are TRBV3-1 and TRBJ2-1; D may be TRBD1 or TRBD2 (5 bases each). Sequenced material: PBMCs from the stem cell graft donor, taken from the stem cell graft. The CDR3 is CASSPTLERGNEQFF. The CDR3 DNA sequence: TGTGCCAGCAGCCCTACACTAGAGAGGGGCAATGAGCAGTTCTTC.